This section outlines one T cell receptor (beta chain) sequence together with its context. Its antigen is currently unknown. TCRdb's table, derived via immunoSEQ multiplex PCR, lists solely in-frame clones and lacks some. The table shows tens of thousands of clones, with around nine tenths occurring only once. V shed 6 bases, J shed 3 bases, and the junction held 9 bases outside the gene matches. CDR3 length: 16 amino acids. Per the germline V gene, CDR1 is MDHEN and CDR2 is SYDVKM. This specimen belongs to a study of T cell responses to AZD1222 COVID-19 vaccine. Notes on the study in general: Baseline seropositivity occurred in only a handful of AZD1222 recipients. Clonal diversity was possibly underestimated, and the donors were mostly white British, with more females.

This receptor was taken from an adult in good health. The material was peripheral blood, obtained on day 0 of MenACWY control vaccination. The V and J genes are TRBV28 and TRBJ2-1, with 9 bases aligning to TRBD1. The CDR3 region is CASRGDRASFYNEQFF. Here the CDR3 DNA reads TGTGCCAGCAGAGGGGACAGGGCTAGTTTCTACAATGAGCAGTTCTTC.